This entry is about one T cell receptor beta chain. The clone's antigen remains unknown. In this CDR3 the conserved last residue, phenylalanine or tryptophan, is missing, so a read error is likely. No DNA is shown, since the ends of the CDR3 on it are uncertain; the CDR3 is the one TCRdb lists. Profiling of TCR beta VDJ combinations and CDR3 sequences used genomic DNA as the template. An Illumina HiSeq 2000 was used for TCR repertoire sequencing. As for the original processing: Repertoires were assessed using TRBV/TRBJ rearrangement plots, CDR3 size and DJ length profiles, and Simpson's diversity index. The immunodominant clone was defined as the most abundant DNA sequence in deep sequencing data. CDR3 amino acid sequences were checked for sharing across subjects and were also compared against the VDJdb database and published repertoires. TCRdb passed the public sequencing reads through fastp at Q25 and MiXCR, retaining productive beta sequences. Rows are combined by CDR3 protein, so each entry shows the most common genes and DNA. The V and J calls here are based on TCRdb, not the publication. This sample is represented by about 400,000 distinct CDR3 sequences; 65% to 75% of them were singletons. The ten largest account for approximately 3.8% of the sample.

This entry belongs to a study of CD8+CD57+ T cells in acquired aplastic anemia (dated by TCRdb to between 2018 and 2020). Regarding the research as a whole: A mean of around 3 ug of DNA, ranging from 0.2 to 27.4 ug, was extracted from sorted CD4+ and CD8+ cells. Healthy donor samples averaged around 9.8 million reads for CD4+ and about 11 million for CD8+ cells.

What the study reported, not specific to this receptor: Patients and healthy controls showed no significant difference in CD8+ Simpson's diversity (P=0.060). Around 30 CD8+ CDR3 sequences were shared between patients and controls but appeared highly expressed in patients and within their immunodominant clones.

Counting both end residues, the CDR3 totals 13 amino acids. CDR1 SGHVS and CDR2 FNYEAQ are derived from the germline V gene. In this study, sorted CD4+ and CD8+ T cells from the blood of healthy subjects and of severe aplastic anemia patients had their TCR repertoires deep-sequenced. Ficoll-Paque density gradient centrifugation was used to isolate peripheral blood mononuclear cells. Before DNA extraction, CD4+ and CD8+ T cells were sorted by FACS or by magnetic beads. The receptor was isolated from a human donor in good health, serving as a control. The rearrangement joined TRBV7-6 to TRBJ2-7; the DNA was not used to check the table's D call, TRBD1. The sequenced sample consisted of sorted CD4+, CD8+, or CD8+CD57+ T cells (not recorded which) from PBMCs. The CDR3 protein sequence reads: CASSLRTRQGLPT.